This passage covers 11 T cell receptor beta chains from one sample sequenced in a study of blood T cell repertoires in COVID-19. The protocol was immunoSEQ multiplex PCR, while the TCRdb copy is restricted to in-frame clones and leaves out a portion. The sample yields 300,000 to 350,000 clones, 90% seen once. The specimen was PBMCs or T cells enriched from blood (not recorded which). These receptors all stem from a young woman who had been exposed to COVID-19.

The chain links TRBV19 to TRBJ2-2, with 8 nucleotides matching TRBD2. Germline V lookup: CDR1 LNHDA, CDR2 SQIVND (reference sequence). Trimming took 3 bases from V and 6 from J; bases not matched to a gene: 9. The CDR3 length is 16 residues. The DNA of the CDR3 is TGTGCCAGTAGTATGGTCAGCGGGGGTCGAGCCGGGGAGCTGTTTTTT. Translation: CASSMVSGGRAGELFF.

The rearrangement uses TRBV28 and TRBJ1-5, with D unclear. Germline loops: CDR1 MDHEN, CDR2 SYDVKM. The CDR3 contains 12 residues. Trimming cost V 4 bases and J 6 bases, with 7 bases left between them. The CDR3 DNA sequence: TGTGCCAGCAGTTATAGCTCTCAGCCCCAGCATTTT. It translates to CASSYSSQPQHF.

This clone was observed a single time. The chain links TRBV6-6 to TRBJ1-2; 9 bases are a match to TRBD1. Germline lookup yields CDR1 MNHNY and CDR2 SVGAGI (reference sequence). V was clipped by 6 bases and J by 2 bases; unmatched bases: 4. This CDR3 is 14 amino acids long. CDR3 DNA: TGTGCCAGCAGGGGGACAGGGTGGAACTATGGCTACACCTTC. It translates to CASRGTGWNYGYTF.

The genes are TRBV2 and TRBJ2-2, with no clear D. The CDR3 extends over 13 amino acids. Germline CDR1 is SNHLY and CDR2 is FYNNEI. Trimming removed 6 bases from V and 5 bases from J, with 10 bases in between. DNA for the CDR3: TGTGCCAGCAGAAGAGACATAACCGGGGAGCTGTTTTTT. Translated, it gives CASRRDITGELFF. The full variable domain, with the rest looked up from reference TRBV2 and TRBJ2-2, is EPEVTQTPSHQVTQMGQEVILRCVPISNHLYFYWYRQILGQKVEFLVSFYNNEISEKSEIFDDQFSVERPDGSNFTLKIRSTKLEDSAMYFCASRRDITGELFFGEGSRLTVL.

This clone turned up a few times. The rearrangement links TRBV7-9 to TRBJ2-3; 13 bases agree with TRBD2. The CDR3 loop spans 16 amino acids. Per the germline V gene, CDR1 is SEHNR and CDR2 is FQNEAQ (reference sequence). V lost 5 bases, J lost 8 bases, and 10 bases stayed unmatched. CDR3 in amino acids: CASSDGTSGVQPTQYF. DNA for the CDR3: TGTGCCAGCAGCGACGGGACTAGCGGGGTCCAGCCTACGCAGTATTTT.

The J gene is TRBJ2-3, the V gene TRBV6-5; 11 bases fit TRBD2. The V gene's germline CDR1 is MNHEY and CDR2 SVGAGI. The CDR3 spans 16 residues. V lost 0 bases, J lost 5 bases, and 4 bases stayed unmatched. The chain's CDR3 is CASSYSLAGGIDTQYF. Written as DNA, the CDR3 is TGTGCCAGCAGTTACTCCCTAGCGGGGGGTATAGATACGCAGTATTTT.

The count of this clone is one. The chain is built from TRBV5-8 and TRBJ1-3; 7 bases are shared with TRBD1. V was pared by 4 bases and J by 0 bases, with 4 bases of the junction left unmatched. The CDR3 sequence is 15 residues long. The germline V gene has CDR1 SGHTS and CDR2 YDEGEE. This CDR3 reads CASSADRSSGNTIYF. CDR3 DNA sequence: TGTGCCAGCAGCGCGGACAGGAGCTCTGGAAACACCATATATTTT.

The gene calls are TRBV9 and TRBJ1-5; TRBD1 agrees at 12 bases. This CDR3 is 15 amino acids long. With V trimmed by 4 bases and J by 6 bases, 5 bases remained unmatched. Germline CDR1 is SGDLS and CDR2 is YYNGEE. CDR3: CASSKGQGAGQPQHF. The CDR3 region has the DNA TGTGCCAGCAGCAAGGGACAGGGGGCGGGTCAGCCCCAGCATTTT.

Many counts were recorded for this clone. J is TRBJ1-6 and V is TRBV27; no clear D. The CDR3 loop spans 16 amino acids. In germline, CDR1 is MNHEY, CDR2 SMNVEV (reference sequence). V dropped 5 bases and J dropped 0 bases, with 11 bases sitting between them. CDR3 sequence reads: CASSREARSYNSPLHF. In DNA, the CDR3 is TGTGCCAGCAGTCGCGAGGCCCGCTCCTATAATTCACCCCTCCACTTT.

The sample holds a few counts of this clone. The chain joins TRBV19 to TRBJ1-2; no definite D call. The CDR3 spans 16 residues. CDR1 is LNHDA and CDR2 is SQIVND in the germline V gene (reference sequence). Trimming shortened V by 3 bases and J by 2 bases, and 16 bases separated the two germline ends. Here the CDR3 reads CASSIPQYPYNYGYTF. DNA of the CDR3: TGTGCCAGTAGTATCCCCCAATATCCCTACAACTATGGCTACACCTTC.

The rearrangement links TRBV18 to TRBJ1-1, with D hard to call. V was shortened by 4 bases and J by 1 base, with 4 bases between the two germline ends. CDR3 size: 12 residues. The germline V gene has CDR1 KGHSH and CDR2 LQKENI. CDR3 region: CASSRQNTEAFF. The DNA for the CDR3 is TGTGCCAGCTCACGGCAGAACACTGAAGCTTTCTTT.